This T cell receptor (beta chain) stems from a study of blood T cells in healthy people across ages. In each sample, at least 6.5 million PBMCs were isolated. A second about 7 to 11 cycle PCR used barcoded and J-beta primers. TCRdb used MiXCR to reprocess the 5' RACE reads, holding one entry per CDR3 protein. The data hold around 900,000 distinct CDR3 sequences, with roughly 51% observed a single time. With regard to this clonotype: Its target is not known.

The germline V and J ends were trimmed by 3 bases and 5 bases, with 14 bases remaining between them. Per germline, CDR1 DFQATT and CDR2 SNEGSKA (reference sequence). The CDR3 runs to 14 residues. Notes on the study in general: With unsorted PBMCs, a conclusive comparison of naive versus antigen-experienced cells was not possible.

This rearrangement joins TRBV20-1 to TRBJ2-1; the D is unclear. Sequenced input: blood. The receptor was derived from a woman aged 55-69 years in good health. Here the CDR3 reads CSASPQRPHNEQFF. CDR3 nucleotides: TGCAGTGCTAGCCCCCAACGTCCGCACAATGAGCAGTTCTTC.